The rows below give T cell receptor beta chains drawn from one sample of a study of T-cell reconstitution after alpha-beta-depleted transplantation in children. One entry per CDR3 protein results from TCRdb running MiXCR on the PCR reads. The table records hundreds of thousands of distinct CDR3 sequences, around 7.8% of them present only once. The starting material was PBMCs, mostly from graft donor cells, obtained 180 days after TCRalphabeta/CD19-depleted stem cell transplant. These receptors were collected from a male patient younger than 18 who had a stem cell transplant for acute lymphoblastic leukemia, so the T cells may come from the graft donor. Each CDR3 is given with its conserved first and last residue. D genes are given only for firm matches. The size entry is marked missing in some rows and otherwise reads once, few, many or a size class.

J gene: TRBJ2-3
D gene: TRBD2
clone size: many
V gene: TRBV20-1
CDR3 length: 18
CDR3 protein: CSATLRTSGRRGTDTQYF
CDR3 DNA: TGCAGTGCCACGTTAAGGACTAGCGGGAGACGTGGTACAGATACGCAGTATTTT

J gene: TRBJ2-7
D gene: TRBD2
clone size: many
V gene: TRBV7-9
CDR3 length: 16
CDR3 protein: CASSSPGGIPSYEQYF
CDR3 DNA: TGTGCCAGCAGCTCCCCGGGGGGAATACCTTCCTACGAGCAGTACTTC

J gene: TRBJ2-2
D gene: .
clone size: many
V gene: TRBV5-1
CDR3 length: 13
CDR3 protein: CASSSDWGGELFF
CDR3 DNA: TGCGCCAGCAGCTCCGACTGGGGCGGGGAGCTGTTTTTT

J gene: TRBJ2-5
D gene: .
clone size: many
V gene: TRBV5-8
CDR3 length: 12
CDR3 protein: CASSFSDYHKYF
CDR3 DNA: TGTGCCAGCAGCTTCTCTGACTATCACAAATACTTC

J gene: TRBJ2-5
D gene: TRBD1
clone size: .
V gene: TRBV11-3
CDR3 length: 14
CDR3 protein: CASSPKGTEETQYF
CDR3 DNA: TGTGCCAGCAGCCCAAAGGGGACAGAAGAGACCCAGTACTTC

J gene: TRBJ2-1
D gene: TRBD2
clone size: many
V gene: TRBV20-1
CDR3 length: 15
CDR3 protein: CSARELAGPYNEQFF
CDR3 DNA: TGCAGTGCTAGAGAGCTAGCGGGACCCTACAATGAGCAGTTCTTC

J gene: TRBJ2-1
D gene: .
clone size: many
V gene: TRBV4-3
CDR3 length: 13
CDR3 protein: CASSQEGLGEQFF
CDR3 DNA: TGCGCCAGCAGCCAAGAAGGGCTGGGTGAGCAGTTCTTC

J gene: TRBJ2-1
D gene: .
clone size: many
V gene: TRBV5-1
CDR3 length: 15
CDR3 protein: CASSLAGTYYNEQFF
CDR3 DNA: TGCGCCAGCAGCTTGGCCGGGACCTACTACAATGAGCAGTTCTTC

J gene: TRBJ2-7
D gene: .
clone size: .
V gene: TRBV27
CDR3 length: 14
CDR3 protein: CASSLNAGFYEQYF
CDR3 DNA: TGTGCCAGCAGTTTAAATGCCGGGTTCTACGAGCAGTACTTC

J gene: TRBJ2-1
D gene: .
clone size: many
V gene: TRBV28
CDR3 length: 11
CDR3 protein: CASSTPDEQFF
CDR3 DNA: TGTGCCAGCAGTACCCCCGATGAGCAGTTCTTC

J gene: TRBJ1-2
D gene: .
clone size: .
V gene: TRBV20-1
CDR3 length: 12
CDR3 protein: CSATTANYGYTF
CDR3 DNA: TGCAGTGCCACGACAGCTAACTATGGCTACACCTTC

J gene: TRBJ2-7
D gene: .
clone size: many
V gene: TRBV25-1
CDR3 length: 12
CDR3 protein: CASGQSIYEQYF
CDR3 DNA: TGTGCCAGTGGGCAGTCCATCTACGAGCAGTACTTC

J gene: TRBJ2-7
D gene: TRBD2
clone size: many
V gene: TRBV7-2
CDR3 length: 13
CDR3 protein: CASSPPSGYEQYF
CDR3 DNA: TGTGCCAGCAGCCCCCCTAGCGGATACGAGCAGTACTTC

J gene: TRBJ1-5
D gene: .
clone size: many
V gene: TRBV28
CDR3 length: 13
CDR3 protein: CASSFYSDQPQHF
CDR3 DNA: TGTGCCAGCAGTTTCTACAGCGATCAGCCCCAGCATTTT

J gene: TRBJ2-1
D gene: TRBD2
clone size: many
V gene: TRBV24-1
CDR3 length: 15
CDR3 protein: CATSDASGRVNEQFF
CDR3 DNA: TGTGCCACCAGTGACGCTAGCGGGAGGGTGAATGAGCAGTTCTTC

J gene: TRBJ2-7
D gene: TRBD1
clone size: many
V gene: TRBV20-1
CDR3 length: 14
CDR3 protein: CSARDLQGNYEQYF
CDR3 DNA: TGCAGTGCTAGAGACCTACAGGGGAACTACGAGCAGTACTTC

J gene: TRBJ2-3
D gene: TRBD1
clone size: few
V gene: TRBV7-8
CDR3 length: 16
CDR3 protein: CASSSLTGLSTDTQYF
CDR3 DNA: TGTGCCAGCAGCTCCCTGACAGGGTTGAGCACAGATACGCAGTATTTT

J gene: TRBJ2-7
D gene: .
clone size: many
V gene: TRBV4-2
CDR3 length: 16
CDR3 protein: CASSQETGLSSYEQYF
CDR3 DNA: TGTGCCAGCAGCCAAGAAACAGGGCTAAGCTCCTACGAGCAGTACTTC

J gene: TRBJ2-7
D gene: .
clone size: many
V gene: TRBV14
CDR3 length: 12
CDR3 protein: CASSPDNYEQYF
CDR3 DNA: TGTGCCAGCAGCCCGGACAACTACGAGCAGTACTTC

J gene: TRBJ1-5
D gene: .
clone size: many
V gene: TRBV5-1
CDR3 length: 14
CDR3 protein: CASSLGDRNQPQHF
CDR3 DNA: TGCGCCAGCAGCCTAGGAGACAGGAATCAGCCCCAGCATTTT

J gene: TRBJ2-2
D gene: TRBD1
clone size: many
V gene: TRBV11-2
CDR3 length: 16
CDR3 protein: CASSRSGTGMMGELFF
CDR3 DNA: TGTGCCAGCAGCCGGTCCGGGACAGGGATGATGGGGGAGCTGTTTTTT

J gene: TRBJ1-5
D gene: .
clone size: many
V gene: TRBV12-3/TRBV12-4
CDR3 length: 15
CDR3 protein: CASTGTPDGNQPQHF
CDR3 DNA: TGTGCCAGCACCGGGACACCGGACGGCAATCAGCCCCAGCATTTT

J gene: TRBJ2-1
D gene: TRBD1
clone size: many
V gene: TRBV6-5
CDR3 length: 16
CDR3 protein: CASSYTRTGLYNEQFF
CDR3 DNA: TGTGCCAGCAGCTACACTCGGACAGGGCTCTACAATGAGCAGTTCTTC

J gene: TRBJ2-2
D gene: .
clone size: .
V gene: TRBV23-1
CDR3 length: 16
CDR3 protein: CASSQSPGANTGELFF
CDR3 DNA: TGCGCCAGCAGTCAATCTCCCGGAGCGAACACCGGGGAGCTGTTTTTT

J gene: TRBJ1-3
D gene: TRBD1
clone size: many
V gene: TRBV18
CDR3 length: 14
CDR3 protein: CASSPDRTGNTIYF
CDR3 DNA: TGTGCCAGCTCACCGGACAGGACTGGAAACACCATATATTTT

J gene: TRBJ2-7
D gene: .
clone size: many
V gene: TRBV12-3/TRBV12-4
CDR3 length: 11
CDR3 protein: CAVQGSYEQYF
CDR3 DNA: TGTGCCGTACAGGGATCCTACGAGCAGTACTTC

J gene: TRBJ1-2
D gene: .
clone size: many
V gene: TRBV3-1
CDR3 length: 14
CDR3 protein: CASSQSGTYQGYTF
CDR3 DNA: TGTGCCAGCAGCCAATCCGGGACATATCAGGGCTACACCTTC

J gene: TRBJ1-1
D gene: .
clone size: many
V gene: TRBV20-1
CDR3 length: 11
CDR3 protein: CSAIKTTEAFF
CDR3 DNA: TGCAGTGCTATAAAGACAACTGAAGCTTTCTTT

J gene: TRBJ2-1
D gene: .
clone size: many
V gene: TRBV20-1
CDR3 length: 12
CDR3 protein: CSASLQGNEQFF
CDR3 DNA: TGCAGTGCTAGCCTACAGGGAAATGAGCAGTTCTTC

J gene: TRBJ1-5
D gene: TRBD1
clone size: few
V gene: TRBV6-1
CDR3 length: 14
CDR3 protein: CASSRDSAGQPQHF
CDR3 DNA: TGTGCCAGCAGCCGGGACAGCGCAGGTCAGCCCCAGCATTTT

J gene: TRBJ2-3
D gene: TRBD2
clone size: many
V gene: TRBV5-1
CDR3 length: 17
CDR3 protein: CASSRGTSGARTDTQYF
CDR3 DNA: TGCGCCAGCAGCAGAGGGACTAGCGGGGCCAGAACAGATACGCAGTATTTT

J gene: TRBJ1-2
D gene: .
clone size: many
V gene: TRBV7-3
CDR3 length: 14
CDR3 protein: CASSLSGGAYGYTF
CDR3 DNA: TGTGCCAGCAGCTTAAGTGGAGGGGCCTATGGCTACACCTTC

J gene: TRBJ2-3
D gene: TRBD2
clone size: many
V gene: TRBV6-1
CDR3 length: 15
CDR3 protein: CASRPGRGLSDTQYF
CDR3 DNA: TGTGCCAGCAGACCCGGGAGGGGTTTATCAGATACGCAGTATTTT

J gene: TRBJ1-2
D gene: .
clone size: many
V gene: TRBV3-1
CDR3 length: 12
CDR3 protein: CASTGEGYGYTF
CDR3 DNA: TGTGCCAGCACGGGGGAAGGCTATGGCTACACCTTC

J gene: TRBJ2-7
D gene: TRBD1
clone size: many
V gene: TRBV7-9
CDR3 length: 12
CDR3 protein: CASSLPRTGLYF
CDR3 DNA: TGTGCCAGCAGCTTACCTCGGACAGGGTTGTACTTC

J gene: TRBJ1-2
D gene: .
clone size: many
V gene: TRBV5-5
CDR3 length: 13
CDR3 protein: CASSKTEPYGYTF
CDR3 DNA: TGTGCCAGCAGCAAGACAGAGCCCTATGGCTACACCTTC

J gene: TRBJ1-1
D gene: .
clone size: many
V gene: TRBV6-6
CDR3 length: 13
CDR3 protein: CASSPRVDTEAFF
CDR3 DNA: TGTGCCAGCTCCCCTAGGGTGGACACTGAAGCTTTCTTT

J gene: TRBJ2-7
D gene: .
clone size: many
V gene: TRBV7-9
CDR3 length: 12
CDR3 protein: CASSPGGHEQYF
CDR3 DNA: TGTGCCAGCAGCCCGGGTGGCCACGAGCAGTACTTC

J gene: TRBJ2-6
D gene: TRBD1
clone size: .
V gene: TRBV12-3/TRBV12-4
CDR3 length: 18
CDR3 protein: CASSTRWDSFSGANVLTF
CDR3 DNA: TGTGCCAGCAGTACCCGATGGGACAGCTTCTCTGGGGCCAACGTCCTGACTTTC

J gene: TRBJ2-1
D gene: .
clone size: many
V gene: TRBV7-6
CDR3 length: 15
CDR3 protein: CASSLGASVNNEQFF
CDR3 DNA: TGTGCCAGCAGCTTAGGGGCTAGCGTTAACAATGAGCAGTTCTTC

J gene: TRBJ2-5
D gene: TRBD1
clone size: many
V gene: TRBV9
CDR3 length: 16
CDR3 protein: CASSVGLMTGMETQYF
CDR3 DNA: TGTGCCAGCAGCGTAGGATTAATGACAGGGATGGAGACCCAGTACTTC

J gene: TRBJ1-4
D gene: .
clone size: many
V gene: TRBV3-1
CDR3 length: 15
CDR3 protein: CASTPGGVDSQKLFF
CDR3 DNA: TGTGCCAGCACCCCCGGGGGGGTAGACAGCCAAAAACTGTTTTTT

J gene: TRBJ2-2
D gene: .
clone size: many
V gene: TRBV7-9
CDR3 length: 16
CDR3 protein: CASSLVRGMGTGELFF
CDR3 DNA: TGTGCCAGCAGCTTAGTGAGGGGCATGGGCACCGGGGAGCTGTTTTTT

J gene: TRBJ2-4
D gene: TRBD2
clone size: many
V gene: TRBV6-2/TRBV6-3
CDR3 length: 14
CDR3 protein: CASSYSRGGNIQYF
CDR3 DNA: TGTGCCAGCAGTTACTCGCGGGGGGGCAACATTCAGTACTTC

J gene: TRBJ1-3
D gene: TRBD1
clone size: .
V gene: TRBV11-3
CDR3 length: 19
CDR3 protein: CASSSPWTGGTLSGNTIYF
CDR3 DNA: TGTGCCAGCAGCTCCCCCTGGACAGGAGGGACTCTGTCTGGAAACACCATATATTTT

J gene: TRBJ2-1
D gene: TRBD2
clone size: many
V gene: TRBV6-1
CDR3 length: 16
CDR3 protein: CASSVLSGGAWDEQFF
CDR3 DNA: TGTGCCAGCAGTGTTCTTAGCGGGGGGGCCTGGGATGAGCAGTTCTTC

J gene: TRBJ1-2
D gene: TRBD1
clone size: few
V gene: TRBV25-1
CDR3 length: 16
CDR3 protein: CASSELGTGGRNGYTF
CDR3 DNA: TGTGCCAGCAGTGAACTGGGGACAGGGGGCCGAAATGGCTACACCTTC

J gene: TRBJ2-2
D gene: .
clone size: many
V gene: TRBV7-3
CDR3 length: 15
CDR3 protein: CASSFRGAPNGELFF
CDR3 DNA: TGTGCCAGCAGCTTCCGGGGGGCCCCAAACGGGGAGCTGTTTTTT

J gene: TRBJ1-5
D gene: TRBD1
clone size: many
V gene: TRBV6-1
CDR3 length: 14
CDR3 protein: CASRDNRGFQPQHF
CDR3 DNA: TGTGCCAGCAGGGATAACAGGGGGTTTCAGCCCCAGCATTTT

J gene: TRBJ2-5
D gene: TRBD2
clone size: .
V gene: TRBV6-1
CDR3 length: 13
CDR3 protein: CASSSGSLETQYF
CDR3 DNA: TGTGCCAGCAGTAGCGGGAGCCTAGAGACCCAGTACTTC

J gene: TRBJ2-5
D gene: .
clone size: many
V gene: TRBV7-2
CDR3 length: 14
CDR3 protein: CASSYGVYQETQYF
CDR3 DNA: TGTGCCAGCAGCTACGGAGTGTACCAAGAGACCCAGTACTTC

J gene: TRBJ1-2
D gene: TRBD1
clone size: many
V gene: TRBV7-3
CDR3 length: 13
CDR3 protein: CASSHGQGEGYTF
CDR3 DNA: TGTGCCAGCAGCCATGGACAGGGCGAGGGCTACACCTTC

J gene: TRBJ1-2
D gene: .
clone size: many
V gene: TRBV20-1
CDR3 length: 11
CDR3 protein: CSASPSGGYTF
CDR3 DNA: TGCAGTGCTAGCCCCTCCGGTGGCTACACCTTC

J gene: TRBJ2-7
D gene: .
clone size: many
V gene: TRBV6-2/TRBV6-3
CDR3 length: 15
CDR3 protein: CASSYSDPASYEQYF
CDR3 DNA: TGTGCCAGCAGTTACTCGGACCCCGCTAGCTACGAGCAGTACTTC

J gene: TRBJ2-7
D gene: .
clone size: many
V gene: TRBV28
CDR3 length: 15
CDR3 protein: CASSLGQGSEDEQYF
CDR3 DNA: TGTGCCAGCAGTTTAGGGCAGGGGAGCGAAGACGAGCAGTACTTC